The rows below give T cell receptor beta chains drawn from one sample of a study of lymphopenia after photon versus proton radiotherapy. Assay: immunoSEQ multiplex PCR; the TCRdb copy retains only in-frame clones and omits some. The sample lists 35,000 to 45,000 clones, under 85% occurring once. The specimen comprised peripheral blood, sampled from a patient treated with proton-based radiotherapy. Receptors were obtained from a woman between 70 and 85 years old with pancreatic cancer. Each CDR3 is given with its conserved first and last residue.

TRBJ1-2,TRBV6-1,CAGGSLYGYTF
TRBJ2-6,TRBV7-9,CASISVASGANVLTF
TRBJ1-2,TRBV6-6,CASIAGDRESYGYTF
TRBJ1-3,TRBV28,CASSWAWGAPGGRGASEVGAIYF
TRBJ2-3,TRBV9,CASSPSGVSTDTQYF
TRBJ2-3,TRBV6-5,CASSYSLMTSTDTQYF
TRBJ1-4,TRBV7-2,CASSPQTGSNEKLFF
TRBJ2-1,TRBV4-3,CASSQVTRGFANEQFF
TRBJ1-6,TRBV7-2,CASSPGGDNSPLHF
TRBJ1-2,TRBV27,CASRLTLSSGGYTF
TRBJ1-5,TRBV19,CASSIDKDQPQHF
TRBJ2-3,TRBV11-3,CASGSRTSPDTQYF
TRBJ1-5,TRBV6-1,CASSVTGGRGNQPQHF
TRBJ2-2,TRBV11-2,CASSLGLQGPTNTGELFF
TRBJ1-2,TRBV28,CASSPRTVYGYTF
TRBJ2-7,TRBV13,CASSGVGGEQYF
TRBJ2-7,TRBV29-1,CSTSGAGPSYEQYF
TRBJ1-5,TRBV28,CASSSPAGGVSWGRQPQHF
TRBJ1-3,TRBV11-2,CASSLDPPSSGNTIYF
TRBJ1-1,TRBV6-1,CASSPTGKDTEAFF
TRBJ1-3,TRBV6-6,CASSAGTGGSGNTIYF
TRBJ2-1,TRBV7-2,CASSPRVDYNEQFF
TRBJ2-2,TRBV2,CASDRGKGTGELFF
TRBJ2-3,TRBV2,CASSDQGMGTDTQYF
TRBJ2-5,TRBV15,CATSRDLETQYF
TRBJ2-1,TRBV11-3,CASSPSSGSYNEQFF
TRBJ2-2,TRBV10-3,CAASLAENTGELFF
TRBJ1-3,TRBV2,CASSLGPASGNTIYF
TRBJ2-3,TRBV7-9,CASSDRGSTDTQYF
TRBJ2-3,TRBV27,CASSPGTSVDTQYF
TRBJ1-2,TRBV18,CASSPSEGASGYTF
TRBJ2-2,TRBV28,CASSSTGELFF
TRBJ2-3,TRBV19,CASSIGSTTHTQYF
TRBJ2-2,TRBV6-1,CASSDLLLEGELFF
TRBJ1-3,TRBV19,CASSILPGTTSGNTIYF
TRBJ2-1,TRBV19,CASSIGVETVYNEQFF
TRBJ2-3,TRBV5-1,CASSLGPGTTDTQYF
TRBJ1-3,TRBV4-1,CASSQAFGPGNTIYF
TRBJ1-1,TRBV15,CATSRDRAGRTEAFF
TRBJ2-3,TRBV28,CASRGVSTDTQYF
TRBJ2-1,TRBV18,CASSTGGQSSYNEQFF
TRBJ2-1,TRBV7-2,CASSLDGTSGRAGDNEQFF
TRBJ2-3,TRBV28,CASSPRDTDTQYF
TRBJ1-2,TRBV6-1,CASSERAGLGYTF